A selection of T cell receptor beta chains follows, all from one sample in a study of T-cell memory formation after mild COVID-19. TCRdb reprocessed the 5' RACE reads via MiXCR and lists one record per CDR3 protein. The table includes some 160,000 distinct CDR3 sequences, over 10% detected once. Sequenced: PBMCs or a T cell subset sorted from them (not recorded which). The receptors derive from a man aged 18 to 29 who had mild COVID-19 (a few samples of this study predate the infection). Cell type and time point are not known. Each CDR3 is given with its conserved first and last residue. The D gene is left open where the match is weak. Where a row states a size, it is once, few, many or the class of an expanded clone; other rows omit it.

>few|-|TRBJ2-2|TRBV5-1
TGCGCCAGCAGCTTGTGGGATTCGGGCACCGGGGAGCTGTTTTTT
CASSLWDSGTGELFF
>-|-|TRBJ2-5|TRBV10-3
TGTGCCATCAGTGAGTCGGGGGAGACCCAGTACTTC
CAISESGETQYF
>few|-|TRBJ2-4|TRBV5-6
TGTGCCAGCAGGCTTCAATCCGGGGGCTTCCAAAACATTCAGTACTTC
CASRLQSGGFQNIQYF
>-|-|TRBJ2-2|TRBV6-5
TGTGCCAGCACCACCCCCATAGGCGGGGAGCTGTTTTTT
CASTTPIGGELFF
>-|TRBD1|TRBJ1-6|TRBV7-2
TGTGCCAGCAGCGCAAGACAGGGGGCGGTTTCACCCCTCCACTTT
CASSARQGAVSPLHF
>-|-|TRBJ2-5|TRBV7-8
TGTGCCAGCAGCTCTAACAGGGTCAGGGGGACCCAGTACTTC
CASSSNRVRGTQYF
>-|-|TRBJ1-5|TRBV2
TGTGCCAGTTCGGTTGGGCCTCAGCCCCAGCATTTT
CASSVGPQPQHF
>large|-|TRBJ2-4|TRBV7-9
TGTGCCAGCAGCTTAAGAGGGGCCAAAAACATTCAGTACTTC
CASSLRGAKNIQYF
>few|TRBD2|TRBJ2-5|TRBV7-8
TGTGCCAGCAGCTTTCGATGGCGGGGGGCTACTAGCGCAGAGACCCAGTACTTC
CASSFRWRGATSAETQYF
>-|TRBD1|TRBJ2-5|TRBV4-2
TGTGCCAGCAGAAAGGGGGGGACAGGGGAGGAAGAGACCCAGTACTTC
CASRKGGTGEEETQYF
>-|-|TRBJ1-1|TRBV3-1
TGTGCCAGCAGCCAAGAGGGGGCCCGGGTAGCTTTCTTT
CASSQEGARVAFF
>few|TRBD1|TRBJ1-4|TRBV12-3/TRBV12-4
TGTGCCAGCAGTTTAGGAGGGGGCGGTGAAAAACTGTTTTTT
CASSLGGGGEKLFF
>-|-|TRBJ1-4|TRBV7-6
TGTGCCAGCAGCCTTAGGTTTCGTGAAAAACTGTTTTTT
CASSLRFREKLFF
>few|-|TRBJ2-3|TRBV5-1
TGCGCCAGCAGCTGGGGCCCTTTAAGCGCCGATACGCAGTATTTT
CASSWGPLSADTQYF
>-|TRBD2|TRBJ2-1|TRBV3-1
TGTGCCAGCAGCCAAGACTTCAGCGGGAGATACAATGAGCAGTTCTTC
CASSQDFSGRYNEQFF
>few|-|TRBJ2-3|TRBV21-1
TGTGCCAGCAGCAAACAGGACAGGGGAAGCACAGATACGCAGTATTTT
CASSKQDRGSTDTQYF
>many|-|TRBJ1-1|TRBV28
TGTGCCAGCAGTTTTCTCCCCCCGAGCATTTACACTGAAGCTTTCTTT
CASSFLPPSIYTEAFF
>-|-|TRBJ2-3|TRBV7-2
TGTGCCAGCAGCTTCCAGGGATATGCGCAGTATTTT
CASSFQGYAQYF
>once|-|TRBJ1-3|TRBV5-6
TGTGCCAGCAGCCTGGGACACTCTGGAAACACCATATATTTT
CASSLGHSGNTIYF
>few|-|TRBJ2-5|TRBV10-1
TGCGCCAGCAGCCAGGACACCCCGGAGACCCAGTACTTC
CASSQDTPETQYF
>-|-|TRBJ1-4|TRBV6-5
TGTGCCAGCAGTTACACGGACACTGAAAAACTGTTTTTT
CASSYTDTEKLFF
>-|TRBD2|TRBJ2-3|TRBV5-1
TGCGCCAGCAGCTTGGCCGGATCAGTCAGCGGGGGGACAGATACGCAGTATTTT
CASSLAGSVSGGTDTQYF
>few|-|TRBJ2-1|TRBV6-2/TRBV6-3
TGTGCCAGCAGTTCCCGGGTTGGAGATGAGCAGTTCTTC
CASSSRVGDEQFF
>few|-|TRBJ1-5|TRBV12-3/TRBV12-4
TGTGCCAGCAGTTTAGCGCCTCAGGGGATAGGTCAGCCCCAGCATTTT
CASSLAPQGIGQPQHF
>few|TRBD1|TRBJ1-3|TRBV28
TGTGCCAGCAGTCGACAGGGACTCCTCTCTGGAAACACCATATATTTT
CASSRQGLLSGNTIYF
>many|TRBD1|TRBJ1-5|TRBV2
TGTGCCAGCAGTGTACGGACAGGGGGTAATCAGCCCCAGCATTTT
CASSVRTGGNQPQHF
>-|-|TRBJ2-1|TRBV29-1
TGCAGCGTTCGGGGGCGTCTCTACAATGAGCAGTTCTTC
CSVRGRLYNEQFF
>many|-|TRBJ2-3|TRBV6-5
TGTGCCAGCCGGCCCCACGGGACAGATACGCAGTATTTT
CASRPHGTDTQYF
>few|-|TRBJ2-1|TRBV7-6
TGTGCCAGCAGCAAACCCGGACAGCAAGGACCCAACAATGAGCAGTTCTTC
CASSKPGQQGPNNEQFF
>few|TRBD1|TRBJ2-5|TRBV28
TGTGCCAGCAGGCGGACAGGGGAGGCTTGGCGGACCCAGTACTTC
CASRRTGEAWRTQYF